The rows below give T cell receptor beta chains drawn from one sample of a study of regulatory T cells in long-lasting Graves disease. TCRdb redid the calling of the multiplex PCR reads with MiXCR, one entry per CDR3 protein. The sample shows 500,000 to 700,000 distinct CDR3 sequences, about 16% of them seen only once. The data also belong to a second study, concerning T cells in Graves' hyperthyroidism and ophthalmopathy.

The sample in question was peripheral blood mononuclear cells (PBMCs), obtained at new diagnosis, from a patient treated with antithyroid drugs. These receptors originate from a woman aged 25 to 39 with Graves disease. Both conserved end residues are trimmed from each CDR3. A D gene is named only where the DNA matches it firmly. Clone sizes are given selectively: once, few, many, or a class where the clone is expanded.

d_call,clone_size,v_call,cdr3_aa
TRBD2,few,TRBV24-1,ATSDPSGISIHEQF
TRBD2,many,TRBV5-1,ASSSTSFEQY
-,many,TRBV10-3,AISESAGANEKLF
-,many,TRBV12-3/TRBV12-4,ASSPHASANRQF
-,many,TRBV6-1,ASSPETLAGGSTYEQY
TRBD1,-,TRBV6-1,ASSRDRVPPYNEQF
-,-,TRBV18,ASSLKNEQY
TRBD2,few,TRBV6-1,ASTLYRSGGYEQY
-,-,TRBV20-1,SARVGTGTSAF
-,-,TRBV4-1,ASSHIGSEQPQH
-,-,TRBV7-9,ASSLVGRLAGELF
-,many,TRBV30,AWSPTRPPEAF
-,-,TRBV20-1,SVNRQANTGELF
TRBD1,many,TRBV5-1,ASSGGQSYNEQF
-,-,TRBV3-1,ASKGGSYEQY
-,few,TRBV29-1,SVSSYTEAF
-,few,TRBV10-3,AISDLGTNGYT
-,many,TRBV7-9,ASSPEREETQY
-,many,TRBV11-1,ASSLFGDNTGELF
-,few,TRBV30,AWTNRGGPQH
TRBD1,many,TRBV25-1,ASSSGGWDQPQH
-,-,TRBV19,ASTPNVGGLSEQF
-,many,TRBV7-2,ASSFPRGRSLNEQF
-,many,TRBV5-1,ASSPVSGYNTEAF
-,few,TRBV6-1,ASSTGTSKETQY
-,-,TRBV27,ASSLSGGAGNTIY
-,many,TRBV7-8,ASSLEGGGLTDTQY
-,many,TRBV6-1,ASSPSVWDPEGYT
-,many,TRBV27,ASCNRVNTEAF
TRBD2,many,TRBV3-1,ASSQTSGSSAEQF
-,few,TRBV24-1,ATSDSLTNTDTQY
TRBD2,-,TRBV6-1,ASSLKRRTSGLKNEQF
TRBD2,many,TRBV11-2,ASSLQTSGRADEQF
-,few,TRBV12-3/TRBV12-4,ASSARSTTDTQY
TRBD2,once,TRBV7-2,PSSLGLAGGEQF
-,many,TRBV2,ASTLQETQY
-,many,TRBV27,ASSFLGEDNEKLF